The 9 T cell receptor beta chains in this list originate from one sample, sequenced in a study of blood T cell repertoires in COVID-19 (dated by TCRdb to 2018 to 2020). Library prep was done by the immunoSEQ multiplex PCR assay. TCRdb provides this immuneACCESS table in a form limited to in-frame rearrangements. Some clones are lacking; in checked studies, under half of them reflect an unresolved V gene, and why the rest are absent is not known. Present in this sample are about 69,000 clones, 89% of which were seen just once. The ten largest clones represent 4% to 5% of the sample. Sequences were obtained from peripheral blood. These receptors originate from a woman aged 45-60 years with active COVID-19.

This clone is a singleton in its sample. The chain employs TRBV6-5 and TRBJ2-5, with 8 bases identical to TRBD2. V lost 5 bases, J lost 4 bases, and 9 bases stayed unmatched. There are 15 residues in the CDR3. Germline V gene data show CDR1 as MNHEY and CDR2 as SVGAGI. In DNA form, the CDR3 reads TGTGCCAGCAGTCTCGAAAGGACTAGCAGAGAGACCCAGTACTTC. This translates into CASSLERTSRETQYF.

J is TRBJ2-7 and V is TRBV5-1; D gene ambiguous. The CDR3 runs to 16 residues. Trimming removed 0 bases at V and 0 bases at J, with 13 bases between. From germline, CDR1 is SGHRS and CDR2 YFSETQ. The CDR3 loop reads CASSLGGPISSYEQYF. The CDR3 DNA follows: TGCGCCAGCAGCTTGGGAGGCCCGATCAGCTCCTACGAGCAGTACTTC. The complete variable domain, with remaining parts taken from reference TRBV5-1 and TRBJ2-7, reads KAGVTQTPRYLIKTRGQQVTLSCSPISGHRSVSWYQQTPGQGLQFLFEYFSETQRNKGNFPGRFSGRQFSNSRSEMNVSTLELGDSALYLCASSLGGPISSYEQYFGPGTRLTVT.

As DNA, the CDR3 is TGTGCCAGCAGCCAAGATCTTTGGGCAGCCGCTAACTATGGCTACACCTTC. Residues: CASSQDLWAAANYGYTF. The gene calls are TRBV3-1 (or the pseudogene TRBV3-2) and TRBJ1-2; D unclear. Germline V gene sequence: CDR1 LGHDT, CDR2 YNNKEL (reference sequence). CDR3 length equals 17 residues. V lost 0 bases, J lost 0 bases, and 14 bases lay in between.

The rearrangement uses TRBV14 and TRBJ2-5, with 7 bases identical to TRBD1. The CDR3 runs to 15 residues. V lost 1 base and J lost 2; bases outside the gene matches: 4. Germline CDR1 and CDR2: SGHDN and FVKESK. This chain's CDR3 is CASSQGGTAQETQYF. The CDR3 DNA follows: TGTGCCAGCAGCCAAGGTGGGACAGCACAAGAGACCCAGTACTTC.

The rearrangement uses TRBV7-8 and TRBJ2-7, with 8 bases aligning to TRBD1. From germline, CDR1 is SGHVS and CDR2 FQNEAQ. V lost 6 bases and J lost 6; bases outside the gene matches: 7. CDR3 length equals 13 residues. DNA for the CDR3: TGTGCCAGCAGTCCGGACAGGGTCCCCGAGCAGTACTTC. Protein sequence: CASSPDRVPEQYF.

The chain recombines TRBV4-1 with TRBJ2-1; D is ambiguous. This CDR3 is 15 amino acids long. The germline V and J ends were trimmed by 1 base and 1 base, with 8 bases remaining between them. Germline V lookup: CDR1 MGHRA, CDR2 YSYEKL. The CDR3, as DNA: TGCGCCAGCAGCCAAGGAGAGCGATCCTACAATGAGCAGTTCTTC. Translating gives CASSQGERSYNEQFF.

J is TRBJ1-1 and V is TRBV7-3, with a weak D call TRBD1 (6 bases). Trimming removed 4 bases at V and 2 bases at J, with 8 bases between. Germline V gene data show CDR1 as SGHTA and CDR2 as FQGTGA. CDR3 length equals 13 residues. The CDR3 region is CASSSDRNTEAFF. CDR3 bases: TGTGCCAGCAGCTCGGACAGAAACACTGAAGCTTTCTTT. The full variable domain, rest sourced from reference TRBV7-3 and TRBJ1-1, is GAGVSQTPSNKVTEKGKYVELRCDPISGHTALYWYRQSLGQGPEFLIYFQGTGAADDSGLPNDRFFAVRPEGSVSTLKIQRTERGDSAVYLCASSSDRNTEAFFGQGTRLTVV.

The chain links TRBV28 to TRBJ1-5; 9 nucleotides match TRBD1. V lost 1 base, J lost 3 bases, and 7 bases stayed unmatched. The CDR3 contains 17 residues. Germline CDR1 and CDR2: MDHEN and SYDVKM. The chain's CDR3 is CASSLFRDRASNQPQHF. Written as DNA, the CDR3 is TGTGCCAGCAGTTTATTCCGGGACAGGGCCTCCAATCAGCCCCAGCATTTT.

Here the CDR3 reads CASSQGVAGRTNTGELFF. CDR3 DNA: TGTGCCAGCAGCCAAGGGGTAGCGGGACGGACTAACACCGGGGAGCTGTTTTTT. V and J are TRBV14 and TRBJ2-2; 8 positions agree with TRBD2. The CDR3 totals 18 residues. Germline trimming cut 1 base from V and 2 bases from J; bases unmatched to any gene: 9. Germline CDR1 and CDR2: SGHDN and FVKESK.